The clone carrying this TCR beta chain came up a few times. Its specificity is not known. These data originate in a study of T cell repertoires in cytomegalovirus infection. Overall study: Indicated by public TCR beta signatures were CMV infection and matching HLA type.

TCRdb passed the reads through MiXCR, listing each CDR3 protein once. Among some 350,000 distinct CDR3 sequences listed, roughly a third were seen once. The CDR3 length is 15 residues. Germline loops: CDR1 SGHTA, CDR2 FQGNSA. The V segment lost 10 bases and the J segment 5 bases; nucleotides outside the gene matches: 15. Sequencing was performed on cultured PBMCs, taken from culture after CMV antigen stimulation. This chain connects TRBV7-2 to TRBJ2-5; 8 nucleotides align to TRBD2. This clonotype originated in a human donor in good health (CMV status not recorded). Some clones in this sample may be carry-over from other donors' samples. The CDR3 DNA sequence: TGTGCCACTAAGATGGGAGCGGGAGTAGCGGAGACCCAGTACTTC. Protein sequence: CATKMGAGVAETQYF.